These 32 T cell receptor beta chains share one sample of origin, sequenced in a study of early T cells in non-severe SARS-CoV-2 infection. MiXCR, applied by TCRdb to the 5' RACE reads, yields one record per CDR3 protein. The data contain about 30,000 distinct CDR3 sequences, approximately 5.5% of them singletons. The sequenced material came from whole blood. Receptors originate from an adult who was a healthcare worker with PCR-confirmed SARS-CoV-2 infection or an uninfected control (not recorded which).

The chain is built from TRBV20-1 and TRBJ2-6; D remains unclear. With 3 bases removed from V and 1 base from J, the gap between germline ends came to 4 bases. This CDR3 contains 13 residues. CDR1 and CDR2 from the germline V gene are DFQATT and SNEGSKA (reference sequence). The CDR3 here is CSASRSGANVLTF. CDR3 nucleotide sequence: TGCAGTGCTAGCCGATCTGGGGCCAACGTCCTGACTTTC.

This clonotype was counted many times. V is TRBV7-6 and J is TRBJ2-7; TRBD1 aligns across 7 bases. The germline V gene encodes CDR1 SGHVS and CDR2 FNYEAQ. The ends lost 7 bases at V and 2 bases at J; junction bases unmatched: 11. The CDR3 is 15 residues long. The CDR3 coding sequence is TGTGCCAGCAACCTCCGTCAGGGGGAACCCTACGAGCAGTACTTC. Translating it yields CASNLRQGEPYEQYF. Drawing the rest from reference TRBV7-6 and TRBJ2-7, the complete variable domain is GAGVSQSPRYKVTKRGQDVALRCDPISGHVSLYWYRQALGQGPEFLTYFNYEAQQDKSGLPNDRFSAERPEGSISTLTIQRTEQRDSAMYRCASNLRQGEPYEQYFGPGTRLTVT.

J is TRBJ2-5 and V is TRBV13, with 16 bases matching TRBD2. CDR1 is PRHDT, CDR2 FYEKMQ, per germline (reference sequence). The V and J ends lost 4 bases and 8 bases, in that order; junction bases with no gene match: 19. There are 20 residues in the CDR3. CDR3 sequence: CASSSPGTSGRAGPRDTQYF. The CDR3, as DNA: TGTGCCAGCAGCTCCCCAGGGACTAGCGGGAGGGCAGGTCCCCGAGACACCCAGTACTTC.

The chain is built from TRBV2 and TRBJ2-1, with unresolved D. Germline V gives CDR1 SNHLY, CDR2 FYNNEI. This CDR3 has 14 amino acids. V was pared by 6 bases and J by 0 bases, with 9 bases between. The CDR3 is CASRERSSYNEQFF. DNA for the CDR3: TGTGCCAGCAGGGAGAGAAGCTCCTACAATGAGCAGTTCTTC. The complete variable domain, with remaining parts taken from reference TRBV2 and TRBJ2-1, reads EPEVTQTPSHQVTQMGQEVILRCVPISNHLYFYWYRQILGQKVEFLVSFYNNEISEKSEIFDDQFSVERPDGSNFTLKIRSTKLEDSAMYFCASRERSSYNEQFFGPGTRLTVL.

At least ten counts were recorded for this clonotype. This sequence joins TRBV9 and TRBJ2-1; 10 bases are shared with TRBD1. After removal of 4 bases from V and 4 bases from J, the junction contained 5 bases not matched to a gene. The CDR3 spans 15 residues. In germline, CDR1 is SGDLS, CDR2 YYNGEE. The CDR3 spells CASSNPGQGYNEQFF. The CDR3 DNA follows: TGTGCCAGCAGCAACCCGGGACAGGGGTACAATGAGCAGTTCTTC.

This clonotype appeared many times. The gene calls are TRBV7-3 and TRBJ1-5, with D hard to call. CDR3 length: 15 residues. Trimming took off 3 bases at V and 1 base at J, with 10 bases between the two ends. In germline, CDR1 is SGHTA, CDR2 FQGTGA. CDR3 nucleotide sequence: TGTGCCAGCAGCTTTATGACAAGCAGCAATCAGCCCCAGCATTTT. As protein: CASSFMTSSNQPQHF. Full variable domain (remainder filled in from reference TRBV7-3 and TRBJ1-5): GAGVSQTPSNKVTEKGKYVELRCDPISGHTALYWYRQSLGQGPEFLIYFQGTGAADDSGLPNDRFFAVRPEGSVSTLKIQRTERGDSAVYLCASSFMTSSNQPQHFGDGTRLSIL.

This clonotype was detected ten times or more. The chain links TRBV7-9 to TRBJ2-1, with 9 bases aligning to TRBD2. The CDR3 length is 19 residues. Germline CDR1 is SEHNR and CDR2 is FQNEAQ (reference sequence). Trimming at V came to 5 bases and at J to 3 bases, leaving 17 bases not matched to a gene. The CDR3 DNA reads TGTGCCAGCAGCGCTTGGGGTGCTAGCGGGATCCCCGTCTACAATGAGCAGTTCTTC. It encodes CASSAWGASGIPVYNEQFF.

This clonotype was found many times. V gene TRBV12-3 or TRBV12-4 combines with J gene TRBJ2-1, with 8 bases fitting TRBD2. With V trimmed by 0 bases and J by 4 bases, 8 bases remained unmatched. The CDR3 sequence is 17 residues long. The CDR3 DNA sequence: TGTGCCAGCAGTTTAGCTCTGCGGGCGGGAGGATACAATGAGCAGTTCTTC. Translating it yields CASSLALRAGGYNEQFF.

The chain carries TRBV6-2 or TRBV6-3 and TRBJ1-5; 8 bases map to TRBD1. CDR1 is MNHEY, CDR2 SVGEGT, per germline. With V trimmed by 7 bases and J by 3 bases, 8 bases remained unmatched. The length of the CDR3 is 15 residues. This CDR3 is CASIPSDRVNQPQHF. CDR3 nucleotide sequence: TGTGCCAGCATCCCCTCGGACAGGGTCAATCAGCCCCAGCATTTT.

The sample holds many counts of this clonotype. CDR3 bases: TGTGCCAGCAGCTTTCCGGGGGTAGGGGAAGAGACCCAGTACTTC. Translated, it gives CASSFPGVGEETQYF. The rearrangement links TRBV7-9 to TRBJ2-5, with D maybe TRBD2 (6 bases). CDR1 is SEHNR and CDR2 is FQNEAQ in the germline V gene (reference sequence). With 3 bases removed from V and 3 bases from J, the gap between germline ends came to 14 bases. The CDR3 sequence is 15 residues long.

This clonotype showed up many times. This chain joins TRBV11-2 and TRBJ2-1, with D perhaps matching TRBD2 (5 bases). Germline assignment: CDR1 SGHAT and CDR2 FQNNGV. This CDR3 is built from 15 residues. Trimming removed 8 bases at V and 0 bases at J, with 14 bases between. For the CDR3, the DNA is TGTGCCAGCGGCATAGCGTCGAGCTCCTACAATGAGCAGTTCTTC. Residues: CASGIASSSYNEQFF.

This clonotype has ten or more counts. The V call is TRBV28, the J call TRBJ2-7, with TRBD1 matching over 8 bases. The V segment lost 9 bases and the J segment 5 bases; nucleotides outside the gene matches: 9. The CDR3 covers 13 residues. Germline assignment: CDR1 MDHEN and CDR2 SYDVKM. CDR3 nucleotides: TGTGCCAGTCGCCAGGGGGCGGCCAACGAGCAGTACTTC. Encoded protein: CASRQGAANEQYF. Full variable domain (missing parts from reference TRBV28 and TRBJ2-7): DVKVTQSSRYLVKRTGEKVFLECVQDMDHENMFWYRQDPGLGLRLIYFSYDVKMKEKGDIPEGYSVSREKKERFSLILESASTNQTSMYLCASRQGAANEQYFGPGTRLTVT.

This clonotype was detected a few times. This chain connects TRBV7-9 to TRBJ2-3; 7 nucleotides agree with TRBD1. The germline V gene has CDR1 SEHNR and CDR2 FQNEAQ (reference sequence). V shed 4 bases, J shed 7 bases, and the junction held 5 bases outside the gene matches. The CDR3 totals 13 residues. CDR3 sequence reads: CASSYEGANTQYF. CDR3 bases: TGTGCCAGCAGCTACGAGGGGGCAAATACGCAGTATTTT. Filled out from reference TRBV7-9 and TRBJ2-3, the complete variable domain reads DTGVSQNPRHKITKRGQNVTFRCDPISEHNRLYWYRQTLGQGPEFLTYFQNEAQLEKSRLLSDRFSAERPKGSFSTLEIQRTEQGDSAMYLCASSYEGANTQYFGPGTRLTVL.

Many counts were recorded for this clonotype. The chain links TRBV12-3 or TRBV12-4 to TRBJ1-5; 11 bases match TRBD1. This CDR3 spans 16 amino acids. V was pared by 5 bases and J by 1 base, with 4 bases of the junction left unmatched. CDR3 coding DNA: TGTGCCAGCAGTCACGGACAGGGGGCCAGCAATCAGCCCCAGCATTTT. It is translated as CASSHGQGASNQPQHF.

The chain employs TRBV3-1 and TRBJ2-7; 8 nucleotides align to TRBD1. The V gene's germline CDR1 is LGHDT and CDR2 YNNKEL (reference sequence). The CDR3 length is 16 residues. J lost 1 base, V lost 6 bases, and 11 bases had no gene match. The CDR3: CASSQLPGQGSYEQYF. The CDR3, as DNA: TGTGCCAGCAGTCAACTCCCCGGACAGGGTTCCTACGAGCAGTACTTC.

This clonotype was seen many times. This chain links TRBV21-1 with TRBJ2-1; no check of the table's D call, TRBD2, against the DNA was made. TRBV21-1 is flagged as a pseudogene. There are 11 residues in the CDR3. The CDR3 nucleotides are TGTGCCAGCAGCAACGGGAGTGAGCAGTTCTTC. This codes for CASSNGSEQFF.

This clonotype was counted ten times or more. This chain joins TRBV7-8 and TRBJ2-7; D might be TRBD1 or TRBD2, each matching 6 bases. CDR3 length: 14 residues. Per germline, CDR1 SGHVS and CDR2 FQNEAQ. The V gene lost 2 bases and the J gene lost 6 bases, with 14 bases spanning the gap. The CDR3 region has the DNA TGTGCCAGCAGCTTATCCTCCAGGGGAGGCGAGCAGTACTTC. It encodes CASSLSSRGGEQYF.

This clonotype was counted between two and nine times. Here the CDR3 DNA reads TGCGCCAGCAGCATAGCGGGATTAGGAGAGACCCAGTACTTC. Residues: CASSIAGLGETQYF. The chain joins TRBV10-2 to TRBJ2-5; 8 nucleotides line up with TRBD2. Trimming removed 6 bases from V and 4 bases from J; junction bases left unmatched: 7. The germline V gene encodes CDR1 WSHSY and CDR2 SAAADI. This CDR3 is 14 amino acids long.

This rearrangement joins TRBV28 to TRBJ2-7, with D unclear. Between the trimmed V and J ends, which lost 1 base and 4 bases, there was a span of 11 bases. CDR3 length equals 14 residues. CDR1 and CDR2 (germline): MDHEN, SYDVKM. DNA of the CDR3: TGTGCCAGCAGTTTATATTCCGGGTCGTACGAGCAGTACTTC. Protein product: CASSLYSGSYEQYF.

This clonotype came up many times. The CDR3 protein is CASSRGTGVYEQYF. In DNA form, the CDR3 reads TGTGCCAGCAGCCGCGGGACAGGGGTCTACGAGCAGTACTTC. This chain joins TRBV7-9 and TRBJ2-7; 10 positions agree with TRBD1. The trim removed 5 bases at V and 3 bases at J, leaving 4 bases unmatched. Germline CDR1 SEHNR, CDR2 FQNEAQ (reference sequence). The CDR3 is made up of 14 amino acids.

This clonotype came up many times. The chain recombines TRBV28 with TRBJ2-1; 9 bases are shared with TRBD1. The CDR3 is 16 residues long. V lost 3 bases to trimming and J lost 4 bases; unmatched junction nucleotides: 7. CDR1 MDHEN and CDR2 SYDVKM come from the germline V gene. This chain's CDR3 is CASSLQTGGGYNEQFF. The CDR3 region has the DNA TGTGCCAGCAGTTTGCAGACAGGGGGGGGATACAATGAGCAGTTCTTC.

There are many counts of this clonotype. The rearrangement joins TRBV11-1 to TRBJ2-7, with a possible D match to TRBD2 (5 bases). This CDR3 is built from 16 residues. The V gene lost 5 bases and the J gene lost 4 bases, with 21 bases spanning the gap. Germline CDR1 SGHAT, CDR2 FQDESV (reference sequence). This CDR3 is CASSPHPGGRSYEQYF. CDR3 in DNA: TGTGCCAGCAGCCCTCACCCCGGCGGGCGTTCTTACGAGCAGTACTTC.

The CDR3 sequence: CASSQTGDSEQYF. In DNA form, the CDR3 reads TGTGCCAGCAGCCAAACCGGGGACTCCGAGCAGTACTTC. This rearrangement joins TRBV7-3 to TRBJ2-7, with TRBD2 as a possible D gene (6 bases). The V and J ends lost 5 bases and 6 bases respectively, with 14 bases between them. CDR3 length: 13 residues. Germline CDR1 SGHTA, CDR2 FQGTGA.

CDR3 sequence: CASSQNRLGWDTEAFF. As DNA, the CDR3 is TGTGCCAGCAGCCAAAATCGGCTGGGCTGGGACACTGAAGCTTTCTTT. This chain uses TRBV3-1 with TRBJ1-1; D remains ambiguous. Trimming pared 2 bases from V and 3 bases from J, leaving 16 bases between. The germline CDR1 and CDR2 sequences are LGHDT and YNNKEL (reference sequence). This CDR3 contains 16 residues.

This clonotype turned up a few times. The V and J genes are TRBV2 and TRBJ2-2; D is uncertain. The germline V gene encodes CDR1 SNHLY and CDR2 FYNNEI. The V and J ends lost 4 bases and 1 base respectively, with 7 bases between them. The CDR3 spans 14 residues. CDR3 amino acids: CASSAERNTGELFF. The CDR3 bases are TGTGCCAGCAGTGCGGAGCGGAACACCGGGGAGCTGTTTTTT.

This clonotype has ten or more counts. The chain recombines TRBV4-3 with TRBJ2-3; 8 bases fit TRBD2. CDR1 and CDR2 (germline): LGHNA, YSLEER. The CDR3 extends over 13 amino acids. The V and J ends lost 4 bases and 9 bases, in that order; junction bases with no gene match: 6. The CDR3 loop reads CASSLERERTQYF. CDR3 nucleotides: TGCGCCAGCAGCCTCGAGCGGGAGAGGACGCAGTATTTT.

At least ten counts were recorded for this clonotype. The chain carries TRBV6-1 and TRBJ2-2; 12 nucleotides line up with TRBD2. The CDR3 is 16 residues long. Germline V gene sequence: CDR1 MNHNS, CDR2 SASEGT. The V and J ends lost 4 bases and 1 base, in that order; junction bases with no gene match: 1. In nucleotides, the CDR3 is TGTGCCAGCAGTGGGGGACTAGCGGGGAACACCGGGGAGCTGTTTTTT. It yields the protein CASSGGLAGNTGELFF.

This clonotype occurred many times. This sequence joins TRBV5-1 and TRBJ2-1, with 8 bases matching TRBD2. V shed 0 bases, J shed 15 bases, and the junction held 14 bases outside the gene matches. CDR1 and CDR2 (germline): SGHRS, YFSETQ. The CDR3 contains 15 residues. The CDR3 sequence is CASSLVSGGPNRPFF. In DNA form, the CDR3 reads TGCGCCAGCAGCTTGGTTTCGGGAGGGCCAAACCGTCCGTTCTTC.

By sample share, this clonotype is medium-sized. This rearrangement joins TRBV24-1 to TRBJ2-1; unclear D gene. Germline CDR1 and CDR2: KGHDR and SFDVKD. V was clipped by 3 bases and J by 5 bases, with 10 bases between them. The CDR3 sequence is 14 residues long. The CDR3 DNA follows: TGTGCCACCAGTGATACCAAACCGGACAATGAGCAGTTCTTC. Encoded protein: CATSDTKPDNEQFF.

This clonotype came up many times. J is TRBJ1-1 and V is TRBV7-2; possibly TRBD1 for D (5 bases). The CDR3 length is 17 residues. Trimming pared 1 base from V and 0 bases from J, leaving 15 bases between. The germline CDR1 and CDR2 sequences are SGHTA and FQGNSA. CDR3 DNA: TGTGCCAGCAGCTTAGGGAGGCAGGGCGGGATGAACACTGAAGCTTTCTTT. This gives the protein CASSLGRQGGMNTEAFF.

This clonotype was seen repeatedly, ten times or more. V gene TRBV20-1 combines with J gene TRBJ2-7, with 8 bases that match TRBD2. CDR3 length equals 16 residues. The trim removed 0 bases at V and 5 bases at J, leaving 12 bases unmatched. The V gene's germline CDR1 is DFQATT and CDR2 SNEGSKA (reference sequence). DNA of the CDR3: TGCAGTGCTAGAGAGATCGGGCCAGCGGGAGCAGACGAGCAGTACTTC. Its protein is CSAREIGPAGADEQYF.

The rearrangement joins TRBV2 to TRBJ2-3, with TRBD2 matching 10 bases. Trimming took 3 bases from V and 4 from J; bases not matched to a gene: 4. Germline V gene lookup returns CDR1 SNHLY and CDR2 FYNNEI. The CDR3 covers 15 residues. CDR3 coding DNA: TGTGCCAGCAGTGAGCTAGCGGGAGCTGCAGATACGCAGTATTTT. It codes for CASSELAGAADTQYF.